The next 21 T cell receptor beta chains were all read from a single sample in a study of regulatory T cells in long-lasting Graves disease. Stated time point: persistent/refractory GD, antithyroid drugs over 5 years with positive TRAb. Isolated PBMC RNA provided the starting material for the TCR library. Construction of TCR beta libraries relied on iRepertoire HTBI primers and on Arm-PCR targeting CDR3 regions. Each CDR3 protein gets one entry after TCRdb re-called the multiplex PCR reads with MiXCR. In the table there are some 420,000 distinct CDR3 sequences, 20% to 25% of which are singletons. The material was peripheral blood mononuclear cells (PBMCs), obtained when the disease was refractory, from a patient treated with antithyroid drugs. These TCRs come from a female donor with Graves disease.

In this sample, this clonotype turned up many times. This chain uses TRBV7-2 with TRBJ2-6; the D is unclear. The CDR3 is 18 residues long. CDR1 SGHTA and CDR2 FQGNSA come from the germline V gene. Deletions cut 5 bases from V and 0 bases from J, with 17 bases between. The CDR3 coding sequence is TGTGCCAGCAGCCAAAATCACGGACGAACCTCTGGGGCCAACGTCCTGACTTTC. Translation gives CASSQNHGRTSGANVLTF.

In this sample, this clonotype turned up many times. V gene TRBV7-9 combines with J gene TRBJ2-5; 7 bases map to TRBD2. From germline, CDR1 is SEHNR and CDR2 FQNEAQ (reference sequence). The V and J ends lost 1 base and 4 bases, in that order; junction bases with no gene match: 6. The CDR3 contains 15 residues. CDR3 sequence: CASSLVAGAGETQYF. The CDR3 region has the DNA TGTGCCAGCAGCTTAGTGGCGGGAGCGGGAGAGACCCAGTACTTC.

This clonotype was observed a handful of times. One junction end does not reproduce the germline sequence, and a read error may be involved. The chain combines TRBV3-1 with TRBJ1-2; 8 bases agree with TRBD1. CDR1 is LGHDT and CDR2 is YNNKEL in the germline V gene (reference sequence). The CDR3 loop spans 13 amino acids. The CDR3: CAGSPTGVYGYTF. CDR3 nucleotide sequence: TGTGCCGGCAGCCCGACAGGGGTCTATGGCTACACCTTC.

The V gene is TRBV5-1, the J gene TRBJ2-7; 7 bases are shared with TRBD1. CDR1 and CDR2 from the germline V gene are SGHRS and YFSETQ. This CDR3 has 15 residues. J gave up 0 bases and V 4 bases, and 7 bases lay outside the gene matches. CDR3 in amino acids: CASSPDRAPSYEQYF. DNA of the CDR3: TGCGCCAGCAGCCCCGACAGGGCACCCTCCTACGAGCAGTACTTC.

This clonotype was detected many times. The chain carries TRBV7-9 and TRBJ2-5; D unresolved. The CDR3 runs 13 residues. Germline V gene data show CDR1 as SEHNR and CDR2 as FQNEAQ (reference sequence). The ends were cut back, 5 bases at V and 5 bases at J, with 12 bases in the middle. CDR3 bases: TGTGCCAGCAGCCTCGGACGCCCGGAGACCCAGTACTTC. Translated, it gives CASSLGRPETQYF.

This clonotype was observed at least ten times. The chain is built from TRBV24-1 and TRBJ2-6; D is uncertain. Germline CDR1 KGHDR, CDR2 SFDVKD. The CDR3 length is 18 residues. Trimming took off 5 bases at V and 0 bases at J, with 16 bases between the two ends. CDR3 sequence (DNA): TGTGCCACCAGTGGAATGGGCAACCAGGCCTCTGGGGCCAACGTCCTGACTTTC. Its protein is CATSGMGNQASGANVLTF.

The chain links TRBV28 to TRBJ2-3; D gene ambiguous. Trimming pared 2 bases from V and 0 bases from J, leaving 15 bases between. CDR3 size: 17 residues. The V gene's germline CDR1 is MDHEN and CDR2 SYDVKM. The CDR3, as DNA: TGTGCCAGCAGTTTAGGGCTAGAAACTCCTAGCACAGATACGCAGTATTTT. Translating it yields CASSLGLETPSTDTQYF.

This clonotype was seen a few times. This chain connects TRBV7-2 to TRBJ2-7, with D maybe TRBD1 (5 bases). The CDR3 runs to 15 residues. Trimming took off 1 base at V and 2 bases at J, with 12 bases between the two ends. Germline loops: CDR1 SGHTA, CDR2 FQGNSA. The CDR3 DNA follows: TGTGCCAGCAGCTTAGTCGGTCAGGGCCCCTACGAGCAGTACTTC. Encoded protein: CASSLVGQGPYEQYF.

This chain joins TRBV9 and TRBJ1-2; no definite D call. The CDR3 is 15 amino acids. CDR1 and CDR2 from the germline V gene are SGDLS and YYNGEE. Trimming cost V 0 bases and J 0 bases, with 9 bases left between them. CDR3 DNA sequence: TGTGCCAGCAGCGTAGAATTGGCCCCTAACTATGGCTACACCTTC. It is translated as CASSVELAPNYGYTF. Drawing the rest from reference TRBV9 and TRBJ1-2, the complete variable domain is DSGVTQTPKHLITATGQRVTLRCSPRSGDLSVYWYQQSLDQGLQFLIQYYNGEERAKGNILERFSAQQFPDLHSELNLSSLELGDSALYFCASSVELAPNYGYTFGSGTRLTVV.

The rearrangement uses TRBV11-1 and TRBJ2-3; D is unresolved. Trimming took 2 bases from V and 4 from J, leaving 13 bases between them. Germline assignment: CDR1 SGHAT and CDR2 FQDESV (reference sequence). This CDR3 has 15 residues. CDR3 coding DNA: TGTGCCAGCAGCTTAAGTTCGATGGTTGCAGATACGCAGTATTTT. This translates into CASSLSSMVADTQYF.

CDR3 DNA: TGCAGCGTTGACGTCCTCTACAATGAGCAGTTCTTC. Translation: CSVDVLYNEQFF. The genes are TRBV29-1 and TRBJ2-1; no clear D gene. Germline V gene lookup returns CDR1 SQVTM and CDR2 ANQGSEA. There are 12 residues in the CDR3. Trimming cost V 3 bases and J 3 bases, with 6 bases left between them.

Details on this clonotype: A much bigger clone sits one base away, suggesting this may be a read error. Since the CDR3 does not end with the conserved phenylalanine or tryptophan, this likely comes from a read error. V and J are TRBV6-1 and TRBJ2-4, with a tentative D call TRBD2 (6 bases). The CDR3 has 17 residues. Trimming stripped 6 bases from V and 0 bases from J, with 18 bases between. The germline V gene encodes CDR1 MNHNS and CDR2 SASEGT. The CDR3 is CASRQLASDLAKNIQYL. The CDR3 nucleotides read TGTGCCAGCAGACAGCTTGCTAGCGACCTAGCCAAAAACATTCAGTACCTC.

This clonotype was observed at least ten times. The rearrangement joins TRBV24-1 to TRBJ1-5, with 10 bases matching TRBD1. This CDR3 is 16 amino acids long. V was pared by 2 bases and J by 2 bases, with 2 bases of the junction left unmatched. Germline V gene data show CDR1 as KGHDR and CDR2 as SFDVKD. CDR3 residues: CATSDSGTGGNQPQHF. CDR3 in DNA: TGTGCCACCAGTGATTCCGGGACAGGGGGCAATCAGCCCCAGCATTTT.

Notes on this clonotype: The CDR3 ends on some other residue instead of the conserved phenylalanine or tryptophan, so this is likely a read error. The chain employs TRBV7-9 and TRBJ2-5; no firm D call. Germline V gene sequence: CDR1 SEHNR, CDR2 FQNEAQ (reference sequence). The V gene lost 6 bases and the J gene lost 4 bases, with 12 bases spanning the gap. The CDR3 sequence is 13 residues long. The CDR3 sequence is CASRPEQLETQYL. The CDR3 bases are TGTGCCAGCAGACCCGAGCAATTAGAGACCCAGTACCTC.

In its sample, this clonotype was seen many times. The chain uses TRBV27 and TRBJ1-2, with D maybe TRBD1 (6 bases). V was cut by 6 bases and J by 6 bases, with 20 bases left in between. Germline lookup yields CDR1 MNHEY and CDR2 SMNVEV (reference sequence). The CDR3 totals 15 residues. The CDR3 loop reads CASRPYRERFDGYTF. In DNA form, the CDR3 reads TGTGCCAGCAGACCTTACAGGGAGAGATTCGATGGCTACACCTTC.

This clonotype appeared many times. The gene calls are TRBV12-3 or TRBV12-4 and TRBJ1-1; the D gene is possibly TRBD1 (6 bases). CDR3 length: 13 amino acids. V dropped 3 bases and J dropped 3 bases, with 8 bases sitting between them. The chain's CDR3 is CASSLGTHTEAFF. Written as DNA, the CDR3 is TGTGCCAGCAGTTTGGGGACACACACTGAAGCTTTCTTT.

This chain uses TRBV28 with TRBJ2-3; D perhaps matches TRBD2 (5 bases). This CDR3 contains 14 residues. CDR1 is MDHEN, CDR2 SYDVKM, per germline. V shed 8 bases and J shed 7 bases, with 19 bases lying between them. CDR3 nucleotide sequence: TGTGCCAGCTCCCCGAGGACTTCCCCCCATACGCAGTATTTT. It encodes CASSPRTSPHTQYF.

This clonotype was seen ten or more times. The CDR3 here is CSADKAAGEAFF. CDR3 sequence (DNA): TGCAGTGCCGACAAGGCCGCGGGGGAAGCTTTCTTT. V usage is TRBV20-1 and J usage is TRBJ1-1; D not resolved. V was trimmed by 6 bases and J by 8 bases, leaving 16 bases between them. The germline gives CDR1 DFQATT, CDR2 SNEGSKA (reference sequence). This CDR3 comprises 12 residues.

This clonotype was observed many times. The chain links TRBV28 to TRBJ2-7; 8 positions match TRBD1. V lost 6 bases and J lost 7; bases outside the gene matches: 5. Germline V lookup: CDR1 MDHEN, CDR2 SYDVKM. CDR3 length: 12 amino acids. This chain's CDR3 is CASSWTGWEQYF. The CDR3 bases are TGTGCCAGCAGCTGGACAGGGTGGGAGCAGTACTTC.

The chain employs TRBV28 and TRBJ2-1; 8 nucleotides match TRBD2. The germline CDR1 and CDR2 sequences are MDHEN and SYDVKM. V was pared by 6 bases and J by 7 bases, with 8 bases of the junction left unmatched. The CDR3 consists of 14 residues. CDR3 bases: TGTGCCAGCAGACTTAGCGGGAAAGTGAATGAGCAGTTCTTC. It translates to CASRLSGKVNEQFF.

This clonotype turned up a few times. The chain is built from TRBV7-2 and TRBJ2-7; TRBD2 matches at 8 bases. Per the germline V gene, CDR1 is SGHTA and CDR2 is FQGNSA. The ends lost 1 base at V and 2 bases at J; junction bases unmatched: 7. The CDR3 totals 16 residues. CDR3 amino acids: CASSLVAGGSTYEQYF. CDR3 DNA: TGTGCCAGCAGCTTAGTGGCGGGAGGCTCGACCTACGAGCAGTACTTC.